This T cell receptor beta chain is drawn from a study of T-cell reconstitution after alpha-beta-depleted transplantation in children. Unique molecular identifiers were incorporated into the prepared TCRbeta library. TCRdb passed the PCR reads through MiXCR, listing each CDR3 protein once. Among about 830,000 distinct CDR3 sequences listed, roughly 15% were seen once. This CDR3 region has 18 residues. Trimming stripped 0 bases from V and 4 bases from J, with 22 bases between. Germline V lookup: CDR1 SGHDT, CDR2 YYEEEE. The TCR originated in a male patient under 18 who had a stem cell transplant for acute lymphoblastic leukemia, so the T cells may come from the graft donor. The sample in question was PBMCs, mostly from graft donor cells, obtained 360 days after TCRalphabeta/CD19-depleted stem cell transplant. The chain joins TRBV5-6 to TRBJ2-5; the D is unclear. DNA for the CDR3: TGTGCCAGCAGCTTGGGGCCCCAACTACGGATTGCAGGAGAGACCCAGTACTTC. It encodes CASSLGPQLRIAGETQYF. The variable domain in full, completed from reference TRBV5-6 and TRBJ2-5, reads DAGVTQSPTHLIKTRGQQVTLRCSPKSGHDTVSWYQQALGQGPQFIFQYYEEEERQRGNFPDRFSGHQFPNYSSELNVNALLLGDSALYLCASSLGPQLRIAGETQYFGPGTRLLVL.